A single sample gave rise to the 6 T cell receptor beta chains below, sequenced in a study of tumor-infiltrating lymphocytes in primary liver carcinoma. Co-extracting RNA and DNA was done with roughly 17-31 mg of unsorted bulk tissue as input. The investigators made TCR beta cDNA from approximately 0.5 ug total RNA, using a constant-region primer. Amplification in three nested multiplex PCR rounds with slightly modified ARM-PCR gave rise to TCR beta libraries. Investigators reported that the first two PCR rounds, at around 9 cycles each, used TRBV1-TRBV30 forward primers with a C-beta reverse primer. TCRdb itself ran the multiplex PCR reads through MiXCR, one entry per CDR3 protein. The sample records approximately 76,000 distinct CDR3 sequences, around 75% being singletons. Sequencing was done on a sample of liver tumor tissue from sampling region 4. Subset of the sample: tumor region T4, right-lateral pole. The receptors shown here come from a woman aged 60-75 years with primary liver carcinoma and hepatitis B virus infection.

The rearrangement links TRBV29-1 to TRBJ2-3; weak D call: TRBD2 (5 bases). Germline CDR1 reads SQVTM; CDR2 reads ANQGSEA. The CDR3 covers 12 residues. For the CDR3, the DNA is TGCAACGCCGAGTGGGAGACAGATACGCAGTATTTT. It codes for CNAEWETDTQYF.

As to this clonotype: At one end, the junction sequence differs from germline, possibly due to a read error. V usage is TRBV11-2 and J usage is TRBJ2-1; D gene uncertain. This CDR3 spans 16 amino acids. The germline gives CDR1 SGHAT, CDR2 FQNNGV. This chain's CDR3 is CASSPPGVCNYNGQFF. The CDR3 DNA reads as TGTGCCAGCAGCCCCCCCGGAGTTTGCAATTACAATGGGCAGTTCTTC.

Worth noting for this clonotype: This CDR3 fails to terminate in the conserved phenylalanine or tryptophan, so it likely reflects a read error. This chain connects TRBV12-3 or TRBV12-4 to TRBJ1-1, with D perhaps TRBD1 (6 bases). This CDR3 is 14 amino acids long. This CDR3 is CASSLGGGNTVAFL. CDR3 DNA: TGTGCCAGCAGTTTAGGAGGGGGAAACACTGTAGCTTTCTTA.

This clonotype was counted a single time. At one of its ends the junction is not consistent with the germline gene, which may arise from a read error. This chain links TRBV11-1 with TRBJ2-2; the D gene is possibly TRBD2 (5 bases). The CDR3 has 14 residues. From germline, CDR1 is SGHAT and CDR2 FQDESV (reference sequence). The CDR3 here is CASRPSLDTGKLIF. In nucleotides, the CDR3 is TGTGCCAGCAGACCGAGCCTTGATACCGGGAAGCTGATTTTT. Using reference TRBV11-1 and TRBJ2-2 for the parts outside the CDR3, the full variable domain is EAEVAQSPRYKITEKSQAVAFWCDPISGHATLYWYRQILGQGPELLVQFQDESVVDDSQLPKDRFSAERLKGVDSTLKIQPAELGDSAMYLCASRPSLDTGKLIFGEGSRLTVL.

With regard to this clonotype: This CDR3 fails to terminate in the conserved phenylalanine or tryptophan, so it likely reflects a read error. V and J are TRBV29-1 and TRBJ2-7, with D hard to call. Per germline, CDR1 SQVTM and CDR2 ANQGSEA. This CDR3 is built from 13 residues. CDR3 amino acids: CCFSRSELYEQYI. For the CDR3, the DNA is TGCTGCTTTTCTAGATCCGAACTTTACGAGCAGTACATC.

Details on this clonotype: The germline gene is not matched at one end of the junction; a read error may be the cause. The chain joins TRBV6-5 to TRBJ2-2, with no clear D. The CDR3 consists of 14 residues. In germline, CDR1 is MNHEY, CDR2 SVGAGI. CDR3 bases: TGTGTCAGCAGTTCTGACCATATCACCGGGGAGCTGTTTTTT. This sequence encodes CVSSSDHITGELFF.